The clone carrying this T cell receptor beta chain was seen more than once but under ten times. Antigen: not known. The data derive from a study of blood T cells in healthy people across ages. A second PCR of roughly 7 to 11 cycles used a sample-barcoded 5' primer and a J-beta primer mix. A template-switch adaptor containing 12 random nucleotides labeled each cDNA molecule. Researchers report that each sample yielded at least 3 million CDR3-containing paired-end reads. Via MiXCR, TCRdb re-called the 5' RACE reads, giving one row per CDR3 protein. The top ten hold approximately 20% of the sample, which has approximately 1,000,000 distinct CDR3 sequences, 45% seen once. Study-level results: Naive CD4+ cell counts and diversity both ran higher in long-lived than in aged donors.

The sequence derives from a woman in her fifties or sixties in good health. The specimen was blood.

The DNA of the CDR3 is TGCGCCAGCAGCTTGAGACCCTGGGAGACCCAGTACTTC. Translating gives CASSLRPWETQYF. This rearrangement joins TRBV5-1 to TRBJ2-5, with D unclear. Germline V gives CDR1 SGHRS, CDR2 YFSETQ. This CDR3 is built from 13 residues. Trimming took 1 base from V and 5 from J, leaving 9 bases between them.